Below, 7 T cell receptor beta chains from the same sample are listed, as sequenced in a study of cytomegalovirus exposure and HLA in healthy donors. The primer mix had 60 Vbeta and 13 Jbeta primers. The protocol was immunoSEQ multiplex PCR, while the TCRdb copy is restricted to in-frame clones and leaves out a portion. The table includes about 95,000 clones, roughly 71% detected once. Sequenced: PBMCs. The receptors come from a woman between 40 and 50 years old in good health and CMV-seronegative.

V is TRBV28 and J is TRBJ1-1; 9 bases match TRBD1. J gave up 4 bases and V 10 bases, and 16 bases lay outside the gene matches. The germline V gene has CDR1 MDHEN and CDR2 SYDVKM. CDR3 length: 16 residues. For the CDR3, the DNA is TGTGCCACCGCGACCTCCGGGACAGGGAGCTCCACTGAAGCTTTCTTT. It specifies CATATSGTGSSTEAFF. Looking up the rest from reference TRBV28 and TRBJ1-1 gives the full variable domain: DVKVTQSSRYLVKRTGEKVFLECVQDMDHENMFWYRQDPGLGLRLIYFSYDVKMKEKGDIPEGYSVSREKKERFSLILESASTNQTSMYLCATATSGTGSSTEAFFGQGTRLTVV.

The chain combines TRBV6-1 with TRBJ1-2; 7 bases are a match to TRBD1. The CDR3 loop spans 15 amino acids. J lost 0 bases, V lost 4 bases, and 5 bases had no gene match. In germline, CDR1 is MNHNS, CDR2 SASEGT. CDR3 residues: CASSGRDRANYGYTF. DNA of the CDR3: TGTGCCAGCAGTGGGCGCGACAGGGCTAACTATGGCTACACCTTC.

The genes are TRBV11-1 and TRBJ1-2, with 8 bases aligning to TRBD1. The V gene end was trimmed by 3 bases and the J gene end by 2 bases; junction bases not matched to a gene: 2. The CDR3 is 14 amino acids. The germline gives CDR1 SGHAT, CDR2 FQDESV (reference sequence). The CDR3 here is CASSLGTGNYGYTF. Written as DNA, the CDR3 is TGTGCCAGCAGCTTGGGGACAGGAAACTATGGCTACACCTTC.

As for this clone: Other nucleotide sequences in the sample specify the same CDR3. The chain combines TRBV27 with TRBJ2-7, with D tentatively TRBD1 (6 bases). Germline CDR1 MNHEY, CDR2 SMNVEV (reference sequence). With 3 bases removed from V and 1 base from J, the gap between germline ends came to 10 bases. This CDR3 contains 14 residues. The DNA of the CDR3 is TGTGCCAGCAGTTTGGGGGCCGGGTCCTACGAGCAGTACTTC. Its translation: CASSLGAGSYEQYF.

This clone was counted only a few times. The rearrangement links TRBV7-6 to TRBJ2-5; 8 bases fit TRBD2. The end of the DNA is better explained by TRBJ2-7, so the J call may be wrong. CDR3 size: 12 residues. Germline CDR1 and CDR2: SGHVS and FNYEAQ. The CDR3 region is CASSNSGVEQYF. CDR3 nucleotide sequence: TGTGCCAGCAGCAATAGCGGGGTCGAGCAGTACTTC.

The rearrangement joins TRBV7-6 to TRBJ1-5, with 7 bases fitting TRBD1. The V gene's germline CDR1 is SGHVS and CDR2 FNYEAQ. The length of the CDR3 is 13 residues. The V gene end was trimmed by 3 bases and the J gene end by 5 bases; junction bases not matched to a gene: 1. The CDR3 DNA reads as TGTGCCAGCAGCTTGGGGACAGATCAGCCCCAGCATTTT. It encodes CASSLGTDQPQHF.

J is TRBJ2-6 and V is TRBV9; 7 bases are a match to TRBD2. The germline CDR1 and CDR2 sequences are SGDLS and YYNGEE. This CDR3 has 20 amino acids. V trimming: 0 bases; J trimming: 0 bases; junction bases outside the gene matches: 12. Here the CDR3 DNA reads TGTGCCAGCAGCGTAGGGGATGGATTAGGGAGGGGCTCTGGGGCCAACGTCCTGACTTTC. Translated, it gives CASSVGDGLGRGSGANVLTF.